This TCR beta chain appears in the sequencing data of a study of blood T cell repertoires in COVID-19. For the study at large: The United States, Italy and Spain supplied acute and convalescent COVID-19 samples.

Some clones are missing from TCRdb's copy, which holds only in-frame ones; the method was immunoSEQ multiplex PCR. Among under 350,000 clones, about 85% were seen once, and the ten largest hold about 14%. CDR3 length equals 15 residues. After removal of 0 bases from V and 5 bases from J, the junction contained 4 bases not matched to a gene. Germline V CDR1 and CDR2: LGHNA, YSLEER. The sequence was collected from a human donor in a cohort sampled during active COVID-19. The sequenced sample consisted of peripheral blood. This sequence joins TRBV4-3 and TRBJ2-4; 7 bases match TRBD2. CDR3 DNA: TGCGCCAGCAGCCAAGATCGCCTAGCGGAAAACATTCAGTACTTC. Its translation: CASSQDRLAENIQYF.